The clone carrying this T cell receptor beta chain has more than one count but fewer than ten. This entry is derived from a study of neoadjuvant anti-PD-1 for oral cavity cancer. TCRdb's table, derived via immunoSEQ multiplex PCR, lists solely in-frame clones and lacks some. Of about 13,000 clones in the sample, 71% were seen once. Germline V lookup: CDR1 KGHSH, CDR2 LQKENI. The CDR3 covers 17 residues. V lost 3 bases to trimming and J lost 0 bases, with 15 bases between them. The sequencing here drew on PBMCs, taken before nivolumab (anti-PD-1) treatment. V is TRBV18 and J is TRBJ1-3, with D uncertain. The sequence came from a person between 35 and 79 years old with oral cavity squamous cell carcinoma. The CDR3 nucleotides read TGTGCCAGCTCACCCCAGGCCAATACTCTCTCTGGAAACACCATATATTTT. This encodes CASSPQANTLSGNTIYF.